The 7 T cell receptor beta chains below come from one sample, sequenced in a study of technical replicates of blood from several donors. Measured with immunoSEQ multiplex PCR; TCRdb has only the in-frame clones, and not every one. The sample lists about 15,000 clones, just over 85% seen once, with around 12% in the top ten. Specimen: PBMCs. The receptors were gathered from a human donor in good health.

The genes are TRBV27 and TRBJ2-1, with D hard to call. V shed 6 bases and J shed 0 bases, with 15 bases lying between them. The CDR3 consists of 16 residues. The germline CDR1 and CDR2 sequences are MNHEY and SMNVEV (reference sequence). DNA for the CDR3: TGTGCCAGCAGCCCCTATCGAGGCATCTCCTACAATGAGCAGTTCTTC. Translation gives CASSPYRGISYNEQFF.

This clone was recorded only once. The genes are TRBV7-6 and TRBJ2-1; 7 bases agree with TRBD2. V was clipped by 5 bases and J by 3 bases; unmatched bases: 7. The CDR3 sequence is 15 residues long. The germline CDR1 and CDR2 sequences are SGHVS and FNYEAQ. DNA of the CDR3: TGTGCCAGCAGCCTAGTAGGCGGGAGCTACAATGAGCAGTTCTTC. This gives the protein CASSLVGGSYNEQFF.

This chain uses TRBV19 with TRBJ1-5, with a tentative D call TRBD1 (5 bases). The V gene lost 6 bases and the J gene lost 4 bases, with 16 bases spanning the gap. Germline V gene data show CDR1 as LNHDA and CDR2 as SQIVND (reference sequence). This CDR3 contains 15 residues. The CDR3 loop is CASRGGKDINQPQHF. CDR3 nucleotide sequence: TGTGCCAGTAGGGGGGGGAAAGATATTAATCAGCCCCAGCATTTT.

J is TRBJ2-2 and V is TRBV19; the match to TRBD1 covers 10 bases. Germline CDR1 reads LNHDA; CDR2 reads SQIVND (reference sequence). The CDR3 is 16 amino acids. V dropped 8 bases and J dropped 7; count of bases not matched to a gene: 13. CDR3 sequence: CASDQLGQGLDGELFF. Written as DNA, the CDR3 is TGTGCCAGTGACCAGTTGGGACAGGGGTTGGACGGGGAGCTGTTTTTT.

This clone was counted between two and nine times. The chain recombines TRBV7-9 with TRBJ1-4; 8 bases align to TRBD1. The CDR3 length is 16 residues. Germline V gives CDR1 SEHNR, CDR2 FQNEAQ (reference sequence). Trimming cost V 4 bases and J 4 bases; bases outside gene matches: 8. Written as DNA, the CDR3 is TGTGCCAGCAGCTCCGCCAGGGGGCTGGATAATGAAAAACTGTTTTTT. Protein sequence: CASSSARGLDNEKLFF.

The sample holds a few counts of this clone. This chain joins TRBV2 and TRBJ2-1; 7 bases line up with TRBD2. The CDR3 is 13 amino acids. Germline V gene data show CDR1 as SNHLY and CDR2 as FYNNEI. Trimming removed 5 bases from V and 5 bases from J; junction bases left unmatched: 3. CDR3 bases: TGTGCCAGCAGTAGGGACTACCACAATGAGCAGTTCTTC. It specifies CASSRDYHNEQFF.

This clone was detected only a few times. The V gene is TRBV9, the J gene TRBJ2-7; 9 bases are shared with TRBD2. CDR1 SGDLS and CDR2 YYNGEE come from the germline V gene. The V segment lost 4 bases and the J segment 4 bases; nucleotides outside the gene matches: 9. The CDR3 is 15 amino acids. The CDR3 spells CASSPRTSVEYEQYF. CDR3 coding DNA: TGTGCCAGCAGCCCCCGGACTAGCGTGGAATACGAGCAGTACTTC.